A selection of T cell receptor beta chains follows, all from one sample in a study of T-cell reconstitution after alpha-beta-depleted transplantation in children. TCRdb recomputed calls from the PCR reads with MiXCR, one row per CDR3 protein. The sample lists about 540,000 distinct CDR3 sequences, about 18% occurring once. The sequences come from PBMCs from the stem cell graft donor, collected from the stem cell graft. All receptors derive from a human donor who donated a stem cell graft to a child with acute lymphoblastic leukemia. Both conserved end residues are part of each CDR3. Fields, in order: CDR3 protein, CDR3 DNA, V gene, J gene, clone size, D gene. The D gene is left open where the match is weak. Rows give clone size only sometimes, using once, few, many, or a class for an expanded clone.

CDR3aa: CASSSRWGHDSYEQYF
CDR3nt: TGCGCCAGCAGCTCCCGATGGGGGCATGACTCCTACGAGCAGTACTTC
v_gene: TRBV5-1
j_gene: TRBJ2-7
abundance: few
d_gene: .

CDR3aa: CASGLTGGYEQYF
CDR3nt: TGTGCCAGCGGTCTAACAGGGGGCTACGAGCAGTACTTC
v_gene: TRBV5-6
j_gene: TRBJ2-7
abundance: .
d_gene: TRBD1

CDR3aa: CSVEVRTGIADTQYF
CDR3nt: TGCAGCGTTGAAGTCCGGACAGGGATAGCGGATACGCAGTATTTT
v_gene: TRBV29-1
j_gene: TRBJ2-3
abundance: few
d_gene: TRBD1

CDR3aa: CASSQAGGTNTGELFF
CDR3nt: TGCGCCAGCAGCCAAGCTGGCGGGACGAACACCGGGGAGCTGTTTTTT
v_gene: TRBV4-1
j_gene: TRBJ2-2
abundance: .
d_gene: .

CDR3aa: CASSPRRDGEQYF
CDR3nt: TGTGCCAGCAGCCCCCGACGGGATGGAGAGCAGTACTTC
v_gene: TRBV5-5
j_gene: TRBJ2-7
abundance: few
d_gene: .

CDR3aa: CASSLRGQGAIAFF
CDR3nt: TGTGCCAGCAGTTTAAGGGGGCAGGGGGCAATCGCTTTCTTT
v_gene: TRBV12-3/TRBV12-4
j_gene: TRBJ1-1
abundance: .
d_gene: TRBD1

CDR3aa: CATSDWDTTQSAGANVLTF
CDR3nt: TGTGCCACCAGTGATTGGGATACTACACAGTCGGCTGGGGCCAACGTCCTGACTTTC
v_gene: TRBV24-1
j_gene: TRBJ2-6
abundance: .
d_gene: .

CDR3aa: CASSLRDSYSPLHF
CDR3nt: TGTGCCAGCAGCTTACGGGACAGTTATTCACCCCTCCACTTT
v_gene: TRBV7-2
j_gene: TRBJ1-6
abundance: .
d_gene: TRBD1

CDR3aa: CASSLQGNPNYGYTF
CDR3nt: TGTGCCAGCAGCTTACAGGGGAACCCCAACTATGGCTACACCTTC
v_gene: TRBV11-2
j_gene: TRBJ1-2
abundance: few
d_gene: .

CDR3aa: CSARGDLIAGRYQETQYF
CDR3nt: TGCAGTGCTAGAGGGGACCTCATCGCGGGACGGTACCAAGAGACCCAGTACTTC
v_gene: TRBV20-1
j_gene: TRBJ2-5
abundance: .
d_gene: .

CDR3aa: CASNREGWGQETQYF
CDR3nt: TGTGCCAGTAACAGGGAGGGTTGGGGACAAGAGACCCAGTACTTC
v_gene: TRBV27
j_gene: TRBJ2-5
abundance: few
d_gene: .

CDR3aa: CSARPLGRGPRLTGSTDTQYF
CDR3nt: TGCAGTGCTAGACCTCTGGGGCGAGGTCCTAGGCTGACAGGAAGCACAGATACGCAGTATTTT
v_gene: TRBV20-1
j_gene: TRBJ2-3
abundance: .
d_gene: .

CDR3aa: CSVETRDSYNEQFF
CDR3nt: TGCAGCGTTGAAACCCGGGACAGCTACAATGAGCAGTTCTTC
v_gene: TRBV29-1
j_gene: TRBJ2-1
abundance: few
d_gene: TRBD1

CDR3aa: CASSPTGGYEKLFF
CDR3nt: TGTGCCAGTAGTCCGACAGGGGGATATGAAAAACTGTTTTTT
v_gene: TRBV19
j_gene: TRBJ1-4
abundance: .
d_gene: TRBD1

CDR3aa: CASSTARGREGYNEQFF
CDR3nt: TGTGCCAGCAGCACGGCCAGGGGACGGGAGGGCTACAATGAGCAGTTCTTC
v_gene: TRBV11-2
j_gene: TRBJ2-1
abundance: few
d_gene: TRBD2

CDR3aa: CASSDEVGTFNEQFF
CDR3nt: TGTGCCAGCAGTGATGAAGTTGGAACTTTCAATGAGCAGTTCTTC
v_gene: TRBV6-4
j_gene: TRBJ2-1
abundance: few
d_gene: .

CDR3aa: CASSMYASSTDTQYF
CDR3nt: TGTGCCAGTAGTATGTACGCCAGTAGCACAGATACGCAGTATTTT
v_gene: TRBV19
j_gene: TRBJ2-3
abundance: few
d_gene: .

CDR3aa: CSARGTFGNEQFF
CDR3nt: TGCAGTGCTAGAGGGACTTTCGGGAATGAGCAGTTCTTC
v_gene: TRBV20-1
j_gene: TRBJ2-1
abundance: few
d_gene: .

CDR3aa: CASSVQGEQFF
CDR3nt: TGTGCCAGCAGTGTCCAGGGAGAGCAGTTCTTC
v_gene: TRBV27
j_gene: TRBJ2-1
abundance: few
d_gene: .

CDR3aa: CSASISYEQYF
CDR3nt: TGCAGTGCTAGTATCTCCTACGAGCAGTACTTC
v_gene: TRBV20-1
j_gene: TRBJ2-7
abundance: .
d_gene: .

CDR3aa: CASSSRVTSTDTQYF
CDR3nt: TGTGCCAGCAGTTCTAGGGTGACGAGCACAGATACGCAGTATTTT
v_gene: TRBV12-3/TRBV12-4
j_gene: TRBJ2-3
abundance: few
d_gene: .

CDR3aa: CASSLGLEADTQYF
CDR3nt: TGTGCCAGCAGTTTAGGACTAGAGGCAGATACGCAGTATTTT
v_gene: TRBV12-3/TRBV12-4
j_gene: TRBJ2-3
abundance: .
d_gene: .

CDR3aa: CASRPGPSTDTQYF
CDR3nt: TGCGCCAGCAGACCGGGTCCTAGCACAGATACGCAGTATTTT
v_gene: TRBV5-1
j_gene: TRBJ2-3
abundance: .
d_gene: .

CDR3aa: CASSAPHGELFF
CDR3nt: TGTGCCAGCAGCGCGCCCCACGGGGAGCTGTTTTTT
v_gene: TRBV9
j_gene: TRBJ2-2
abundance: .
d_gene: .

CDR3aa: CASSWTENTEAFF
CDR3nt: TGTGCCAGCAGCTGGACAGAGAACACTGAAGCTTTCTTT
v_gene: TRBV5-5
j_gene: TRBJ1-1
abundance: many
d_gene: .

CDR3aa: CASSPRWATETQYF
CDR3nt: TGTGCCAGCAGTCCGAGGTGGGCAACGGAGACCCAGTACTTC
v_gene: TRBV2
j_gene: TRBJ2-5
abundance: few
d_gene: .

CDR3aa: CASKIGLLQYF
CDR3nt: TGTGCCAGCAAGATCGGCCTCCTCCAGTACTTC
v_gene: TRBV12-3/TRBV12-4
j_gene: TRBJ2-7
abundance: .
d_gene: .

CDR3aa: CSVVRRNTEAFF
CDR3nt: TGCAGCGTTGTACGGCGGAACACTGAAGCTTTCTTT
v_gene: TRBV29-1
j_gene: TRBJ1-1
abundance: few
d_gene: .

CDR3aa: CASSLAQGTYGYTF
CDR3nt: TGTGCCAGCAGCTTAGCGCAGGGGACCTATGGCTACACCTTC
v_gene: TRBV7-2
j_gene: TRBJ1-2
abundance: .
d_gene: .

CDR3aa: CASSFTGTNEKLFF
CDR3nt: TGTGCCAGCAGTTTTACAGGGACTAATGAAAAACTGTTTTTT
v_gene: TRBV28
j_gene: TRBJ1-4
abundance: .
d_gene: .

CDR3aa: CASSRTGGDTQYF
CDR3nt: TGCGCCAGCAGCAGGACAGGGGGAGATACGCAGTATTTT
v_gene: TRBV5-1
j_gene: TRBJ2-3
abundance: .
d_gene: TRBD1

CDR3aa: CASSFGDSSNQPQHF
CDR3nt: TGTGCCAGCAGCTTCGGGGACAGTAGCAATCAGCCCCAGCATTTT
v_gene: TRBV7-6
j_gene: TRBJ1-5
abundance: .
d_gene: TRBD1

CDR3aa: CASGLLAGGSGELFF
CDR3nt: TGTGCTAGTGGCTTACTAGCGGGAGGTTCCGGGGAGCTGTTTTTT
v_gene: TRBV12-5
j_gene: TRBJ2-2
abundance: .
d_gene: TRBD2

CDR3aa: CATSDSGLAGGPQNEQFF
CDR3nt: TGTGCCACCAGTGACTCGGGACTAGCGGGAGGGCCGCAGAATGAGCAGTTCTTC
v_gene: TRBV24-1
j_gene: TRBJ2-1
abundance: .
d_gene: TRBD2

CDR3aa: CASSFQAGGADTQYF
CDR3nt: TGTGCCAGCAGCTTTCAAGCGGGAGGAGCAGATACGCAGTATTTT
v_gene: TRBV13
j_gene: TRBJ2-3
abundance: few
d_gene: TRBD2

CDR3aa: CASSFESETQYF
CDR3nt: TGTGCCAGCAGTTTTGAGTCCGAGACCCAGTACTTC
v_gene: TRBV12-3/TRBV12-4
j_gene: TRBJ2-5
abundance: few
d_gene: .

CDR3aa: CASSPGQRTGELFF
CDR3nt: TGTGCCAGCAGCCCGGGACAGAGGACCGGGGAGCTGTTTTTT
v_gene: TRBV11-2
j_gene: TRBJ2-2
abundance: few
d_gene: TRBD1

CDR3aa: CASSLALGARRDTEAFF
CDR3nt: TGTGCCAGCAGCTTGGCACTTGGGGCGCGGCGGGACACTGAAGCTTTCTTT
v_gene: TRBV5-6
j_gene: TRBJ1-1
abundance: .
d_gene: .